What follows is one T cell receptor beta chain and its context. The same CDR3 also results from other DNA sequences found in this sample. The CDR3 loop spans 13 amino acids. From germline, CDR1 is SEHNR and CDR2 FQNEAQ (reference sequence). After removal of 5 bases from V and 5 bases from J, the junction contained 4 bases not matched to a gene. These data come from a study of cytomegalovirus exposure and HLA in healthy donors. Looking at the study overall: Out of 150 million to 200 million T cells, an earlier analysis found more than 95 million unique TCR beta sequences in total.

Primers included in the PCR were 60 Vbeta and 13 Jbeta primers. The protocol was immunoSEQ multiplex PCR, while the TCRdb copy is restricted to in-frame clones and leaves out a portion. The sample yields some 170,000 clones, over 75% seen once. The sample was PBMCs. The genes are TRBV7-9 and TRBJ1-1; 8 nucleotides line up with TRBD1. This receptor was identified in a middle-aged man in good health and CMV-seropositive. The CDR3 nucleotides are TGTGCCAGCAGCCCACAGGGGGGTACTGAAGCTTTCTTT. Amino acids: CASSPQGGTEAFF.